These T cell receptor beta chains were read from a single sample in a study of shared clonotypes between healthy human individuals. TCRdb's table, derived via immunoSEQ multiplex PCR, lists solely in-frame clones and lacks some. Among over a million clones listed, roughly 96% were seen once. The sequenced material came from naive CD4+ T cells sorted from blood. These receptors were collected from a man aged 30 to 39 in good health. Each CDR3 is given with its conserved first and last residue. A D gene is named only where the DNA matches it firmly. Clone sizes are given selectively: once, few, many, or a class where the clone is expanded.

abundance: .; j_gene: TRBJ2-7; v_gene: TRBV7-8; d_gene: TRBD2; CDR3aa: CASSLRLAGAPKSYEQYF; CDR3nt: TGTGCCAGCAGCTTAAGACTAGCGGGAGCTCCAAAGTCCTACGAGCAGTACTTC
abundance: .; j_gene: TRBJ2-7; v_gene: TRBV5-1; d_gene: .; CDR3aa: CASSLAQHDYEQYF; CDR3nt: TGCGCCAGCAGCTTGGCCCAGCACGACTACGAGCAGTACTTC
abundance: .; j_gene: TRBJ2-3; v_gene: TRBV4-2; d_gene: .; CDR3aa: CASSQDPGSTDTQYF; CDR3nt: TGTGCCAGCAGCCAAGATCCCGGCAGCACAGATACGCAGTATTTT
abundance: .; j_gene: TRBJ2-3; v_gene: TRBV7-3; d_gene: TRBD2; CDR3aa: CASSLTGGSSTDTQYF; CDR3nt: TGTGCCAGCAGCTTAACGGGCGGGAGTAGCACAGATACGCAGTATTTT
abundance: .; j_gene: TRBJ2-1; v_gene: TRBV2; d_gene: .; CDR3aa: CASSEGQRIYNEQFF; CDR3nt: TGTGCCAGCAGTGAAGGACAGAGGATATACAATGAGCAGTTCTTC
abundance: .; j_gene: TRBJ2-1; v_gene: TRBV28; d_gene: TRBD2; CDR3aa: CASSLMGLAGAEQFF; CDR3nt: TGTGCCAGCAGTTTAATGGGACTAGCGGGAGCTGAGCAGTTCTTC
abundance: .; j_gene: TRBJ2-7; v_gene: TRBV5-6; d_gene: TRBD2; CDR3aa: CASSSAPLAGETHEQYF; CDR3nt: TGTGCCAGCAGCTCCGCTCCACTAGCGGGAGAAACCCACGAGCAGTACTTC
abundance: .; j_gene: TRBJ2-3; v_gene: TRBV18; d_gene: .; CDR3aa: CASSPGHFSTDTQYF; CDR3nt: TGTGCCAGCTCCCCGGGACACTTCAGCACAGATACGCAGTATTTT
abundance: .; j_gene: TRBJ2-7; v_gene: TRBV2; d_gene: .; CDR3aa: CASQAAAPYEQYF; CDR3nt: TGTGCCAGCCAAGCGGCAGCCCCCTACGAGCAGTACTTC
abundance: .; j_gene: TRBJ2-1; v_gene: TRBV28; d_gene: TRBD2; CDR3aa: CASSPRPLAGIRNEQFF; CDR3nt: TGTGCCAGCAGTCCCCGACCACTAGCGGGGATTAGAAATGAGCAGTTCTTC
abundance: .; j_gene: TRBJ2-2; v_gene: TRBV29-1; d_gene: .; CDR3aa: CSVDKTNTGELFF; CDR3nt: TGCAGCGTTGATAAGACGAACACCGGGGAGCTGTTTTTT
abundance: .; j_gene: TRBJ2-2; v_gene: TRBV7-8; d_gene: .; CDR3aa: CASSLSPGWAGELFF; CDR3nt: TGTGCCAGCAGCTTATCGCCAGGGTGGGCCGGGGAGCTGTTTTTT
abundance: .; j_gene: TRBJ2-3; v_gene: TRBV18; d_gene: TRBD2; CDR3aa: CASSLKLSGTRTDTQYF; CDR3nt: TGTGCCAGCTCTCTCAAACTTAGCGGGACCCGCACAGATACGCAGTATTTT
abundance: .; j_gene: TRBJ2-2; v_gene: TRBV11-2; d_gene: .; CDR3aa: CASSLRDVNTGELFF; CDR3nt: TGTGCCAGCAGCTTAAGGGACGTAAACACCGGGGAGCTGTTTTTT
abundance: .; j_gene: TRBJ1-1; v_gene: TRBV7-2; d_gene: .; CDR3aa: CASSPRTAEVAFF; CDR3nt: TGTGCCAGCAGCCCGAGGACAGCCGAAGTGGCTTTCTTT
abundance: few; j_gene: TRBJ2-2; v_gene: TRBV7-3; d_gene: .; CDR3aa: CASSLGPGELFF; CDR3nt: TGTGCCAGCAGCTTAGGGCCCGGGGAGCTGTTTTTT
abundance: .; j_gene: TRBJ2-7; v_gene: TRBV2; d_gene: .; CDR3aa: CASSRRTGRSSYEQYF; CDR3nt: TGTGCCAGCAGTAGAAGAACAGGCAGGAGCTCCTACGAGCAGTACTTC
abundance: .; j_gene: TRBJ2-5; v_gene: TRBV7-9; d_gene: TRBD2; CDR3aa: CASSQGTSGRALQETQYF; CDR3nt: TGTGCCAGCAGCCAAGGGACTAGCGGGAGGGCTTTGCAAGAGACCCAGTACTTC
abundance: .; j_gene: TRBJ2-7; v_gene: TRBV18; d_gene: .; CDR3aa: CASSPPGRSYEQYF; CDR3nt: TGTGCCAGCTCACCACCGGGGCGTTCCTACGAGCAGTACTTC
abundance: .; j_gene: TRBJ2-3; v_gene: TRBV9; d_gene: .; CDR3aa: CASSVAGSARTDTQYF; CDR3nt: TGTGCCAGCAGCGTAGCTGGTTCAGCACGCACAGATACGCAGTATTTT
abundance: once; j_gene: TRBJ2-3; v_gene: TRBV28; d_gene: TRBD1; CDR3aa: CASRDRPTDTQYF; CDR3nt: TGTGCCAGCAGGGACAGGCCCACAGATACGCAGTATTTT
abundance: .; j_gene: TRBJ2-7; v_gene: TRBV7-9; d_gene: TRBD2; CDR3aa: CASSPRTSGRISYEQYF; CDR3nt: TGTGCCAGCAGCCCACGGACTAGCGGGAGAATCTCCTACGAGCAGTACTTC
abundance: .; j_gene: TRBJ2-5; v_gene: TRBV14; d_gene: TRBD1; CDR3aa: CASSQGPLGDRGQETQYF; CDR3nt: TGTGCCAGCAGCCAAGGCCCGTTGGGGGACAGGGGGCAAGAGACCCAGTACTTC
abundance: .; j_gene: TRBJ1-1; v_gene: TRBV29-1; d_gene: .; CDR3aa: CSVEPREVNTEAFF; CDR3nt: TGCAGCGTTGAGCCCAGGGAGGTAAACACTGAAGCTTTCTTT
abundance: .; j_gene: TRBJ2-3; v_gene: TRBV10-3; d_gene: .; CDR3aa: CAISESAESITDTQYF; CDR3nt: TGTGCCATCAGTGAGTCGGCGGAGTCAATCACAGATACGCAGTATTTT
abundance: .; j_gene: TRBJ2-3; v_gene: TRBV23-1; d_gene: .; CDR3aa: CASSQEPGSTDTQYF; CDR3nt: TGCGCCAGCAGTCAAGAACCAGGAAGCACAGATACGCAGTATTTT
abundance: .; j_gene: TRBJ2-6; v_gene: TRBV11-3; d_gene: TRBD1; CDR3aa: CASSPPTGSTGANVLTF; CDR3nt: TGTGCCAGCAGCCCTCCGACAGGGTCTACCGGGGCCAACGTCCTGACTTTC
abundance: .; j_gene: TRBJ2-2; v_gene: TRBV9; d_gene: .; CDR3aa: CASSRSNILNTGELFF; CDR3nt: TGTGCCAGCAGCCGATCAAATATCTTGAACACCGGGGAGCTGTTTTTT
abundance: once; j_gene: TRBJ1-5; v_gene: TRBV5-6; d_gene: .; CDR3aa: CASSLRSGEQPQHF; CDR3nt: TGTGCCAGCAGCTTGCGGTCAGGTGAACAGCCCCAGCATTTT
abundance: once; j_gene: TRBJ2-1; v_gene: TRBV7-2; d_gene: TRBD1; CDR3aa: CASSSTGGSYNEQFF; CDR3nt: TGTGCCAGCAGCTCAACAGGGGGATCCTACAATGAGCAGTTCTTC
abundance: .; j_gene: TRBJ2-3; v_gene: TRBV27; d_gene: .; CDR3aa: CASSFSPGPTSTDTQYF; CDR3nt: TGTGCCAGCAGTTTTTCCCCTGGGCCTACTAGCACAGATACGCAGTATTTT
abundance: .; j_gene: TRBJ2-5; v_gene: TRBV10-3; d_gene: .; CDR3aa: CATGRQKETQYF; CDR3nt: TGTGCCACCGGCCGACAGAAAGAGACCCAGTACTTC
abundance: once; j_gene: TRBJ2-2; v_gene: TRBV14; d_gene: TRBD1; CDR3aa: CASSTRQGRTGELFF; CDR3nt: TGTGCCAGCAGCACCCGACAGGGACGCACCGGGGAGCTGTTTTTT
abundance: once; j_gene: TRBJ1-2; v_gene: TRBV19; d_gene: TRBD1; CDR3aa: CASSISGQVLSDGYTF; CDR3nt: TGTGCCAGTAGTATATCTGGACAGGTTCTCAGCGATGGCTACACCTTC
abundance: .; j_gene: TRBJ1-4; v_gene: TRBV28; d_gene: .; CDR3aa: CASSSGGGARVSGKLFF; CDR3nt: TGTGCCAGCAGTAGCGGGGGAGGGGCCCGCGTCTCCGGAAAACTGTTTTTT
abundance: once; j_gene: TRBJ2-1; v_gene: TRBV5-1; d_gene: TRBD2; CDR3aa: CASSLSSGRAGVSDEQFF; CDR3nt: TGCGCCAGCAGCTTGAGTAGCGGGAGGGCCGGGGTCTCGGATGAGCAGTTCTTC
abundance: .; j_gene: TRBJ2-3; v_gene: TRBV7-2; d_gene: .; CDR3aa: CASSLLTYTDTQYF; CDR3nt: TGTGCCAGCAGCTTACTGACCTACACAGATACGCAGTATTTT
abundance: .; j_gene: TRBJ2-2; v_gene: TRBV23-1; d_gene: .; CDR3aa: CASTNSGELFF; CDR3nt: TGCGCCAGCACAAATTCGGGGGAGCTGTTTTTT
abundance: .; j_gene: TRBJ2-7; v_gene: TRBV18; d_gene: .; CDR3aa: CASSPRGGAYEQYF; CDR3nt: TGTGCCAGCTCACCCCGGGGAGGAGCCTACGAGCAGTACTTC
abundance: .; j_gene: TRBJ2-7; v_gene: TRBV5-1; d_gene: .; CDR3aa: CASSLVAGQNEQYF; CDR3nt: TGCGCCAGCAGCTTGGTGGCGGGACAAAACGAGCAGTACTTC
abundance: .; j_gene: TRBJ1-2; v_gene: TRBV11-2; d_gene: .; CDR3aa: CASSFQQNYGYTF; CDR3nt: TGTGCCAGCAGCTTCCAACAGAACTATGGCTACACCTTC
abundance: .; j_gene: TRBJ1-4; v_gene: TRBV19; d_gene: .; CDR3aa: CASSTVSGEKLFF; CDR3nt: TGTGCCAGTAGTACGGTTTCGGGTGAAAAACTGTTTTTT
abundance: .; j_gene: TRBJ2-1; v_gene: TRBV15; d_gene: .; CDR3aa: CATSRESTEQFF; CDR3nt: TGTGCCACCAGCAGAGAATCGACAGAGCAGTTCTTC
abundance: .; j_gene: TRBJ2-1; v_gene: TRBV18; d_gene: .; CDR3aa: CASSPLIHNEQFF; CDR3nt: TGTGCCAGCTCACCACTCATCCACAATGAGCAGTTCTTC
abundance: .; j_gene: TRBJ1-5; v_gene: TRBV18; d_gene: .; CDR3aa: CASSLMRGESNQPQHF; CDR3nt: TGTGCCAGCTCACTCATGAGGGGTGAGAGCAATCAGCCCCAGCATTTT
abundance: .; j_gene: TRBJ2-5; v_gene: TRBV28; d_gene: .; CDR3aa: CASSYPGRQYQETQYF; CDR3nt: TGTGCCAGCAGCTACCCGGGACGGCAGTACCAAGAGACCCAGTACTTC
abundance: .; j_gene: TRBJ2-7; v_gene: TRBV6-1; d_gene: TRBD1; CDR3aa: CASRQGSYEQYF; CDR3nt: TGTGCCAGCAGACAGGGGTCTTACGAGCAGTACTTC
abundance: .; j_gene: TRBJ2-2; v_gene: TRBV28; d_gene: .; CDR3aa: CASSFTGTGELFF; CDR3nt: TGTGCCAGCAGTTTTACCGGCACCGGGGAGCTGTTTTTT